The 14 T cell receptor beta chains presented below share a single source sample, sequenced in a study of T cell changes during pregnancy in multiple sclerosis. The data were produced by immunoSEQ multiplex PCR, yet TCRdb's version contains in-frame clones alone and is incomplete. The table shows some 60,000 clones, with roughly nine tenths occurring only once. This specimen consisted of CD4+ T cells from peripheral blood mononuclear cells, obtained in the third trimester of pregnancy. The origin of the receptors is a female donor with multiple sclerosis, enrolled in a pregnancy study.

The V and J genes are TRBV30 and TRBJ1-3, with TRBD1 as a possible D gene (6 bases). The V gene's germline CDR1 is GTSNPN and CDR2 SVGIG (reference sequence). Trimming took 4 bases from V and 11 from J, leaving 15 bases between them. This CDR3 region has 12 residues. The CDR3 loop is CAWKLDSIAIYF. CDR3 coding DNA: TGTGCCTGGAAGCTGGACAGTATCGCCATATATTTT.

The chain joins TRBV6-5 to TRBJ2-5; D call uncertain. Germline CDR1 MNHEY, CDR2 SVGAGI. V lost 6 bases and J 5 bases, leaving 10 bases between the germline ends. The CDR3 runs 12 residues. The CDR3 DNA sequence: TGTGCCAGCAGGAGGAGAGGCGAGACCCAGTACTTC. Translated: CASRRRGETQYF.

The chain is built from TRBV14 and TRBJ1-1, with D unresolved. Germline V gene sequence: CDR1 SGHDN, CDR2 FVKESK. The CDR3 extends over 13 amino acids. V was shortened by 2 bases and J by 4 bases, with 8 bases between the two germline ends. CDR3 bases: TGTGCCAGCAGCCAAAACGAGGCCACTGAAGCTTTCTTT. Residues: CASSQNEATEAFF.

The chain couples TRBV5-1 to TRBJ2-5, with TRBD1 matching 8 bases. Germline V lookup: CDR1 SGHRS, CDR2 YFSETQ. The CDR3 is 16 amino acids. V gave up 4 bases and J gave up 2 bases; unmatched junction bases: 10. The CDR3 reads CASSPGQGGRQETQYF. As DNA, the CDR3 is TGCGCCAGCAGCCCCGGACAGGGTGGGAGGCAAGAGACCCAGTACTTC.

A word on this clone: Other DNA sequences of this sample code for an identical CDR3. The chain recombines TRBV2 with TRBJ2-7; TRBD1 matches 9 bases. The trim removed 2 bases at V and 4 bases at J, leaving 3 bases unmatched. The CDR3 sequence is 14 residues long. Germline V gives CDR1 SNHLY, CDR2 FYNNEI. The CDR3 sequence: CASSETGGGYEQYF. The DNA of the CDR3 is TGTGCCAGCAGTGAAACAGGGGGCGGTTACGAGCAGTACTTC. The complete variable domain, with remaining parts taken from reference TRBV2 and TRBJ2-7, reads EPEVTQTPSHQVTQMGQEVILRCVPISNHLYFYWYRQILGQKVEFLVSFYNNEISEKSEIFDDQFSVERPDGSNFTLKIRSTKLEDSAMYFCASSETGGGYEQYFGPGTRLTVT.

The chain uses TRBV6-1 and TRBJ1-1, with TRBD1 identical over 7 bases. There are 14 residues in the CDR3. The germline gives CDR1 MNHNS, CDR2 SASEGT. V shed 2 bases, J shed 7 bases, and the junction held 7 bases outside the gene matches. Written as DNA, the CDR3 is TGTGCCAGCAGTGAATATCGGGGACAGCTTGAAGCTTTCTTT. It is translated as CASSEYRGQLEAFF.

This clone was detected only a few times. The CDR3 loop reads CASSFYRGWGEAFF. Written as DNA, the CDR3 is TGTGCCAGCAGTTTCTACAGGGGCTGGGGTGAAGCTTTCTTT. This sequence joins TRBV28 and TRBJ1-1; TRBD1 agrees at 7 bases. Unmatched junction bases numbered 8, after V lost 3 bases and J lost 7 bases. Germline V gene data show CDR1 as MDHEN and CDR2 as SYDVKM. This CDR3 comprises 14 residues.

The chain carries TRBV9 and TRBJ2-1, with 10 positions matching TRBD2. The CDR3 covers 16 residues. In germline, CDR1 is SGDLS, CDR2 YYNGEE. V lost 0 bases to trimming and J lost 4 bases; unmatched junction nucleotides: 4. In DNA form, the CDR3 reads TGTGCCAGCAGCGTAGGAGCGGGGGGGCTGTACAATGAGCAGTTCTTC. Translating it yields CASSVGAGGLYNEQFF.

CDR3 sequence reads: CASSLGQGASGYTF. The DNA for the CDR3 is TGTGCCAGCAGCTTGGGACAGGGGGCGAGTGGCTACACCTTC. The chain joins TRBV5-8 to TRBJ1-2, with 10 bases that match TRBD1. The CDR3 covers 14 residues. The germline V gene encodes CDR1 SGHTS and CDR2 YDEGEE. The trim removed 0 bases at V and 7 bases at J, leaving 3 bases unmatched.

The CDR3: CASSSRDRDRFDGYTF. The CDR3 DNA reads as TGCGCCAGCAGCTCCCGGGACAGGGACAGGTTTGATGGCTACACCTTC. V is TRBV5-1 and J is TRBJ1-2; 9 bases map to TRBD1. Germline CDR1 SGHRS, CDR2 YFSETQ. V lost 3 bases, J lost 6 bases, and 12 bases stayed unmatched. The CDR3 sequence is 16 residues long.

This clone was recorded once. V gene TRBV7-3 combines with J gene TRBJ1-2; perhaps TRBD1 as D (5 bases). The CDR3 is 18 residues long. V lost 3 bases, J lost 2 bases, and 22 bases lay in between. Germline V CDR1 and CDR2: SGHTA, FQGTGA. The CDR3 spells CASSFGTKAGNKNYGYTF. CDR3 bases: TGTGCCAGCAGCTTCGGGACTAAGGCAGGGAACAAAAACTATGGCTACACCTTC.

This rearrangement joins TRBV7-2 to TRBJ2-5; D uncertain. Germline CDR1 reads SGHTA; CDR2 reads FQGNSA. Trimming cost V 1 base and J 10 bases, with 10 bases left between them. The length of the CDR3 is 12 residues. This chain's CDR3 is CASSLVVRVQYF. DNA for the CDR3: TGTGCCAGCAGCTTAGTTGTTCGGGTCCAGTACTTC.

CDR3 residues: CASKEQEHYGYTF. CDR3 coding DNA: TGTGCCAGCAAAGAACAGGAACACTATGGCTACACCTTC. The J gene is TRBJ1-2, the V gene TRBV6-1; D is perhaps TRBD1 (5 bases). V lost 7 bases and J lost 3, with 12 bases in between. The CDR3 contains 13 residues. Germline V lookup: CDR1 MNHNS, CDR2 SASEGT.

The V call is TRBV7-2, the J call TRBJ2-1; unclear D gene. Germline V gene lookup returns CDR1 SGHTA and CDR2 FQGNSA. The CDR3 runs 12 residues. Trimming took 2 bases from V and 6 from J, leaving 5 bases between them. CDR3 in amino acids: CASSLLSNEQFF. The CDR3 DNA is TGTGCCAGCAGCTTACTCTCCAATGAGCAGTTCTTC.